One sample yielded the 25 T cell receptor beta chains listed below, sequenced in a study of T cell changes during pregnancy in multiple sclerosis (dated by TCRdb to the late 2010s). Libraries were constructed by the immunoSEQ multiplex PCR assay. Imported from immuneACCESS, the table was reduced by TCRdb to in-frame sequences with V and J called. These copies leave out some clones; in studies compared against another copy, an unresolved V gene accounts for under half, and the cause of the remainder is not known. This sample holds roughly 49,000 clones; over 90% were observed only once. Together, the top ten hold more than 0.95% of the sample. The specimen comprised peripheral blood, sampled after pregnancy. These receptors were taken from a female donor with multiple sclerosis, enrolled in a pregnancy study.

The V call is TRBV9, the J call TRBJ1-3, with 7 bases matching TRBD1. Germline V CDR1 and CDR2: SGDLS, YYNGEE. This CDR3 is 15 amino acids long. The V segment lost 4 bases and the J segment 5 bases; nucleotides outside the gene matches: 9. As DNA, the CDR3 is TGTGCCAGCAGCCCTGGGGGACAGAGAAGAAACACCATATATTTT. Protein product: CASSPGGQRRNTIYF.

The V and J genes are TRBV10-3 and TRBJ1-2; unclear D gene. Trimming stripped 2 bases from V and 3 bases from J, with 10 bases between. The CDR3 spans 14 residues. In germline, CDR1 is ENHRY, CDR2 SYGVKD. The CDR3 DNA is TGTGCCATCAGTGAGCGGGAAACAGACTATGGCTACACCTTC. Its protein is CAISERETDYGYTF.

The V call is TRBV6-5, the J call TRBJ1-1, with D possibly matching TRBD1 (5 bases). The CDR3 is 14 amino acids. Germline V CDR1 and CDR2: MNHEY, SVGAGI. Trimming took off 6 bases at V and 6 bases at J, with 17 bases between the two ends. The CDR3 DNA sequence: TGTGCCAGCAGCCGCGGGGGGTTTGGGGCTGAAGCTTTCTTT. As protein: CASSRGGFGAEAFF.

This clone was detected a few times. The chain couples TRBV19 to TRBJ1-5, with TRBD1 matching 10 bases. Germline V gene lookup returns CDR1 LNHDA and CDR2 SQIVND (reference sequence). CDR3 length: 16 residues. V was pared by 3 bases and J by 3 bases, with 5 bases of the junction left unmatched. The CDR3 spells CASSMDRGFHNQPQHF. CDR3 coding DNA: TGTGCCAGTAGTATGGACAGGGGGTTTCACAATCAGCCCCAGCATTTT.

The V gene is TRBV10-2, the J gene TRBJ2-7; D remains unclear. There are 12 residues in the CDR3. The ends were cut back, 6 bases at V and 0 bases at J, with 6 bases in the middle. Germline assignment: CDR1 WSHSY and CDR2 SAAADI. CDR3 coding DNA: TGCGCCAGCAGACAGAGCTCCTACGAGCAGTACTTC. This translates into CASRQSSYEQYF.

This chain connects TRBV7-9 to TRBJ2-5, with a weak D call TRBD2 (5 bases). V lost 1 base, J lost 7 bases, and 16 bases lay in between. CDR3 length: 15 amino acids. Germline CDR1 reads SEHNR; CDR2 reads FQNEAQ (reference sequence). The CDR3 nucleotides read TGTGCCAGCAGCTTAGTCGAGGGCCCTCGGGGGACCCAGTACTTC. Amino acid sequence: CASSLVEGPRGTQYF.

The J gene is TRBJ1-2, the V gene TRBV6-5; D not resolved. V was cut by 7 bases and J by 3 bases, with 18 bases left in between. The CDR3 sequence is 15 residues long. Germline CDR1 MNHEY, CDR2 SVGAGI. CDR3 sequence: CASTEGGARHYGYTF. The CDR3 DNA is TGTGCCAGCACCGAAGGAGGCGCCAGGCACTATGGCTACACCTTC.

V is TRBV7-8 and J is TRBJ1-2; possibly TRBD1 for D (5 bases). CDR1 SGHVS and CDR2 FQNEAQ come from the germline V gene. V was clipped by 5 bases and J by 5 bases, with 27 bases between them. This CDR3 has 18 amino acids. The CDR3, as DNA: TGTGCCAGCAGCCGTAGTCTCTCCTCGTGGCAGGGAGGTTATGGCTACACCTTC. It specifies CASSRSLSSWQGGYGYTF.

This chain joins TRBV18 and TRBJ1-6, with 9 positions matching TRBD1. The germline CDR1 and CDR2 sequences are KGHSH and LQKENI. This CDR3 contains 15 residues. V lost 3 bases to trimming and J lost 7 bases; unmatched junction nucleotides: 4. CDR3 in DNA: TGTGCCAGCTCACCCCCTGGGACAGGGAATTCACCCCTCCACTTT. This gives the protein CASSPPGTGNSPLHF.

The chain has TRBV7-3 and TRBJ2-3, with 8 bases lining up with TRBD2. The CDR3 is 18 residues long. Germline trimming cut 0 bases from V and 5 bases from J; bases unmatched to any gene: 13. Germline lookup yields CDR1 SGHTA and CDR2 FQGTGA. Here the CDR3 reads CASSLTLGTGGARDTQYF. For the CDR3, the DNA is TGTGCCAGCAGCTTAACGCTGGGCACCGGGGGGGCGAGAGATACGCAGTATTTT.

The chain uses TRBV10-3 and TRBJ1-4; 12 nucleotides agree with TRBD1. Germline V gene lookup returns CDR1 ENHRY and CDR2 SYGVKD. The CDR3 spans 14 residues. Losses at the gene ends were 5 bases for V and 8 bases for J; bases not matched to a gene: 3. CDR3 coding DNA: TGTGCCATCAGTTTGGGACAGGGGGCGGAAAAACTGTTTTTT. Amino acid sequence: CAISLGQGAEKLFF.

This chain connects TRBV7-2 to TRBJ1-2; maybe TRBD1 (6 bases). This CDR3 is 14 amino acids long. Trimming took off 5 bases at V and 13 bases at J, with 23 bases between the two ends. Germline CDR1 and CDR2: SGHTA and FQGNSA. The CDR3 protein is CASSPRGGQPGGTF. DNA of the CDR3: TGTGCCAGCAGCCCGAGAGGCGGACAGCCGGGGGGCACCTTC.

The DNA of the CDR3 is TGTGCCAGCAGTGCCGGGCGGGGGCGGCAGAGGGACACTGAAGCTTTCTTT. Its translation: CASSAGRGRQRDTEAFF. The rearrangement uses TRBV2 and TRBJ1-1; a possible D gene is TRBD1 (6 bases). CDR1 SNHLY and CDR2 FYNNEI come from the germline V gene. Between the trimmed V and J ends, which lost 4 bases and 3 bases, there was a span of 21 bases. The CDR3 spans 17 residues.

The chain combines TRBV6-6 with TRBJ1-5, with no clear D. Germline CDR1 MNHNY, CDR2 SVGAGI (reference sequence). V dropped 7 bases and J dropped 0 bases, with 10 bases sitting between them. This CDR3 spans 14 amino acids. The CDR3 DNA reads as TGTGCCAGCACTGGGCAGTATAGCAATCAGCCCCAGCATTTT. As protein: CASTGQYSNQPQHF.

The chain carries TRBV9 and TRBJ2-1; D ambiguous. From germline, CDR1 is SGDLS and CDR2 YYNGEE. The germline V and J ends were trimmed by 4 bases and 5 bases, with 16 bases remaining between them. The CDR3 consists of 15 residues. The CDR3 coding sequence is TGTGCCAGCAGCCCGCGGTCCTTAAGTAACAATGAGCAGTTCTTC. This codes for CASSPRSLSNNEQFF.

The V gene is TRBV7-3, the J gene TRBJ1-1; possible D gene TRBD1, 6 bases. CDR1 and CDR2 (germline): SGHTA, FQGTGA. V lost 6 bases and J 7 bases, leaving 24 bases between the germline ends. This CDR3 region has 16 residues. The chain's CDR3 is CASSPGGGGGSIEAFF. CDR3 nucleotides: TGTGCCAGCAGTCCGGGTGGCGGGGGCGGGTCCATTGAAGCTTTCTTT.

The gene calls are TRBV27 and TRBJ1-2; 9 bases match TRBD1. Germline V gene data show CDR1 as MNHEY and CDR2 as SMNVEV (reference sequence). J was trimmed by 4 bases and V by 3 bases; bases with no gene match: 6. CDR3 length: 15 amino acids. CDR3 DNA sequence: TGTGCCAGCAGTTTTGAGGGACAGGGCCCCTATGGCTACACCTTC. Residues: CASSFEGQGPYGYTF.

CDR3 nucleotides: TGTGCCAGCAGCTTCGGCGGGGGAATAGCCAAAAACATTCAGTACTTC. Its translation is CASSFGGGIAKNIQYF. The chain recombines TRBV7-9 with TRBJ2-4, with 7 nucleotides matching TRBD2. Germline V gene lookup returns CDR1 SEHNR and CDR2 FQNEAQ (reference sequence). This CDR3 has 16 amino acids. The ends lost 3 bases at V and 0 bases at J; junction bases unmatched: 5.

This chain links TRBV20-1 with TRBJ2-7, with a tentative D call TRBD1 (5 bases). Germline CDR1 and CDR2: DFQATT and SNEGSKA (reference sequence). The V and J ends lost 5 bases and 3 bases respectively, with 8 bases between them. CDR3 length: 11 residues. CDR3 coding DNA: TGCAGTGCTCAACAGGACTACGAGCAGTACTTC. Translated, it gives CSAQQDYEQYF.

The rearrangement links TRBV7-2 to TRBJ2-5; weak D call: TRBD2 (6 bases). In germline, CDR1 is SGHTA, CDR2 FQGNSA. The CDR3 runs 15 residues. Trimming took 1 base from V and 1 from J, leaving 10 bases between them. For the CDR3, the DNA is TGTGCCAGCAGCTTAGGGAGGGACCCCCAAGAGACCCAGTACTTC. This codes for CASSLGRDPQETQYF. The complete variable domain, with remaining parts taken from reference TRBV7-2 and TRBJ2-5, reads GAGVSQSPSNKVTEKGKDVELRCDPISGHTALYWYRQSLGQGLEFLIYFQGNSAPDKSGLPSDRFSAERTGGSVSTLTIQRTQQEDSAVYLCASSLGRDPQETQYFGPGTRLLVL.

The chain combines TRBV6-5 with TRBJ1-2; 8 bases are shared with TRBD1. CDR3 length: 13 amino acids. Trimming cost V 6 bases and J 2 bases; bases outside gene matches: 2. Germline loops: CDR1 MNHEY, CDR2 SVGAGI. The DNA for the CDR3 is TGTGCCAGCAGAGACAGGGGCAACTATGGCTACACCTTC. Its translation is CASRDRGNYGYTF.

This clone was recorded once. CDR3 protein: CASSFDRGAYNSPLHF. CDR3 nucleotides: TGTGCCAGCAGCTTTGATCGGGGAGCCTATAATTCACCCCTCCACTTT. The chain employs TRBV7-2 and TRBJ1-6; D is uncertain. Looked up from germline, CDR1 is SGHTA and CDR2 is FQGNSA. The CDR3 has 16 amino acids. Trimming pared 3 bases from V and 2 bases from J, leaving 11 bases between.

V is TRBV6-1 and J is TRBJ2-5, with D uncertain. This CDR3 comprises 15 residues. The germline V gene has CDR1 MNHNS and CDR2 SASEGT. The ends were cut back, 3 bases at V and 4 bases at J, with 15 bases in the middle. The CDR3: CASSEWPSSRETQYF. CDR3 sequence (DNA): TGTGCCAGCAGTGAGTGGCCCTCCTCTCGAGAGACCCAGTACTTC.

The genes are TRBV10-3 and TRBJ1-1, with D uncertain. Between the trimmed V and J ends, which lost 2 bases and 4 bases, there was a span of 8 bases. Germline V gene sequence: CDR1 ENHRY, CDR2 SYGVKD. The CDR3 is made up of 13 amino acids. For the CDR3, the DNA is TGTGCCATCAGTGAGAAGTTGAGCACTGAAGCTTTCTTT. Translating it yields CAISEKLSTEAFF.

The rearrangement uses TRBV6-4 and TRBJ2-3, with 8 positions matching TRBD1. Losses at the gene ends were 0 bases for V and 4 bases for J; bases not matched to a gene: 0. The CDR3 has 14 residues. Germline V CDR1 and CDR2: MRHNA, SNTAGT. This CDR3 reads CASSDSQGADTQYF. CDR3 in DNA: TGTGCCAGCAGTGACTCACAGGGGGCAGATACGCAGTATTTT.